This T cell receptor beta chain stems from a study of siplizumab effects on memory and regulatory T cells. Study-wide results and caveats: Left unconfirmed was the suppressive function of proliferating Tregs from siplizumab cultures. The alloresponse seemed to draw substantially on naive T cells, which appeared more diverse than memory cells.

This table comes from immunoSEQ multiplex PCR, and its TCRdb copy is limited to in-frame clones, with some not included. The sample has over 85,000 clones; about 93% are singletons. The V segment lost 4 bases and the J segment 1 base; nucleotides outside the gene matches: 3. The CDR3 is 14 residues long. Germline V gives CDR1 KGHSH, CDR2 LQKENI. This clone has only a few counts. Its cognate antigen is unknown. V is TRBV18 and J is TRBJ1-1; 7 bases agree with TRBD1. The sample consisted of non-Treg CD4+ T cells sorted from blood. This TCR derives from a human donor in good health. CDR3 bases: TGTGCCAGCTCACAACAGGGGACGAACACTGAAGCTTTCTTT. Protein product: CASSQQGTNTEAFF.